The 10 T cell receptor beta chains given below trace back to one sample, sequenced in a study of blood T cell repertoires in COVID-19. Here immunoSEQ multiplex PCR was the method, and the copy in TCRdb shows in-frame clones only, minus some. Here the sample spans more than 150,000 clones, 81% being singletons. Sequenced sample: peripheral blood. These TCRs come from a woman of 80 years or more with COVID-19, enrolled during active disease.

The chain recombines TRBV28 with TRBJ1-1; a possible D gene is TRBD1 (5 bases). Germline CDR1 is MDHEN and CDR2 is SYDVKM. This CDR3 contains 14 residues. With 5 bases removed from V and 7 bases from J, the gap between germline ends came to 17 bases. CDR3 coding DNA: TGTGCCAGCAGTAGGGGACTCCCACGGGTTGAAGCTTTCTTT. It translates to CASSRGLPRVEAFF.

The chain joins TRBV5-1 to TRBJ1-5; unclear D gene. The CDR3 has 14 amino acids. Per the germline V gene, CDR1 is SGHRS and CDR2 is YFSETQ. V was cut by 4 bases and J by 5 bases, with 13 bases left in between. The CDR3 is CASSPSGNDQPQHF. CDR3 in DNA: TGCGCCAGCAGCCCCTCCGGGAACGATCAGCCCCAGCATTTT. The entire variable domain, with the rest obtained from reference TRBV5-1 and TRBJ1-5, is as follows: KAGVTQTPRYLIKTRGQQVTLSCSPISGHRSVSWYQQTPGQGLQFLFEYFSETQRNKGNFPGRFSGRQFSNSRSEMNVSTLELGDSALYLCASSPSGNDQPQHFGDGTRLSIL.

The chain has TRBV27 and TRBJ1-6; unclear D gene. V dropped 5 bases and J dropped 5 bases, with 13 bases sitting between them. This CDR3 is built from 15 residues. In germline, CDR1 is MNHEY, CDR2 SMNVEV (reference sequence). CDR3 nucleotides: TGTGCCAGCAGTGAAACTGGACTGAATAATTCACCCCTCCACTTT. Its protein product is CASSETGLNNSPLHF.

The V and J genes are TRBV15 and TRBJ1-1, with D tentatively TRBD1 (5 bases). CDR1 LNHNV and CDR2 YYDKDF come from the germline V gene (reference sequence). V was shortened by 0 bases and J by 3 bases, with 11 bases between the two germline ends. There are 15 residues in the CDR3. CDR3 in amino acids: CATSRDPGGDTEAFF. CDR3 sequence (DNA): TGTGCCACCAGCAGAGATCCCGGAGGGGACACTGAAGCTTTCTTT.

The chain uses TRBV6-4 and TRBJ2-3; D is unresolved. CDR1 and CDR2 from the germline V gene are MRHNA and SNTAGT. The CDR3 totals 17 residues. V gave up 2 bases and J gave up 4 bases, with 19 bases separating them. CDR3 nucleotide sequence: TGTGCCAGCAGTGACAACCCCGCTCTATTTGGGCCAGATACGCAGTATTTT. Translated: CASSDNPALFGPDTQYF.

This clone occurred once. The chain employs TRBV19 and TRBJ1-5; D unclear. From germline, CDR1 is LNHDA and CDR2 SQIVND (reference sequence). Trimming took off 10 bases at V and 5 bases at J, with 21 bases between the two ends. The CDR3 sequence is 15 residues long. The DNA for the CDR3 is TGTGCCACCGGGAGGAGGACGCGGTCGGATCAGCCCCAGCATTTT. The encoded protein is CATGRRTRSDQPQHF.

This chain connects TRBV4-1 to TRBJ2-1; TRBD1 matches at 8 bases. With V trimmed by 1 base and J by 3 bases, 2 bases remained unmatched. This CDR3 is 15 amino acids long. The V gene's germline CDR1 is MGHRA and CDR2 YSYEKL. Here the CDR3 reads CASSQGQGIYNEQFF. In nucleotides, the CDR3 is TGCGCCAGCAGCCAAGGACAGGGGATCTACAATGAGCAGTTCTTC.

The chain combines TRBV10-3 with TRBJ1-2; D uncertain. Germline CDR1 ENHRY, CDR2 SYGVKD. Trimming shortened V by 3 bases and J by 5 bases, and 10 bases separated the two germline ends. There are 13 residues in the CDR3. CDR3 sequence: CAISEQNLYGYTF. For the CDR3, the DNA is TGTGCCATCAGTGAACAGAACCTTTATGGCTACACCTTC.

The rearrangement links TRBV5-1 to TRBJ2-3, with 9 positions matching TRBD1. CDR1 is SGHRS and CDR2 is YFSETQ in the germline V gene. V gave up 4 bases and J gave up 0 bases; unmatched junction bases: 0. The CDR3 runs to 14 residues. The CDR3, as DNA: TGCGCCAGCAGCGGGACAGGGAGCACAGATACGCAGTATTTT. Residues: CASSGTGSTDTQYF. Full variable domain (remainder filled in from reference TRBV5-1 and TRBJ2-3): KAGVTQTPRYLIKTRGQQVTLSCSPISGHRSVSWYQQTPGQGLQFLFEYFSETQRNKGNFPGRFSGRQFSNSRSEMNVSTLELGDSALYLCASSGTGSTDTQYFGPGTRLTVL.

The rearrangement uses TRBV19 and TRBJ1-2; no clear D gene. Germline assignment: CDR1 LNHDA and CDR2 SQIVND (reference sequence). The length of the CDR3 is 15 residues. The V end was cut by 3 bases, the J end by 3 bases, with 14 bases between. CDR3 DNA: TGTGCCAGTAGTATCGAAGTGCGGGGATACTATGGCTACACCTTC. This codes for CASSIEVRGYYGYTF.